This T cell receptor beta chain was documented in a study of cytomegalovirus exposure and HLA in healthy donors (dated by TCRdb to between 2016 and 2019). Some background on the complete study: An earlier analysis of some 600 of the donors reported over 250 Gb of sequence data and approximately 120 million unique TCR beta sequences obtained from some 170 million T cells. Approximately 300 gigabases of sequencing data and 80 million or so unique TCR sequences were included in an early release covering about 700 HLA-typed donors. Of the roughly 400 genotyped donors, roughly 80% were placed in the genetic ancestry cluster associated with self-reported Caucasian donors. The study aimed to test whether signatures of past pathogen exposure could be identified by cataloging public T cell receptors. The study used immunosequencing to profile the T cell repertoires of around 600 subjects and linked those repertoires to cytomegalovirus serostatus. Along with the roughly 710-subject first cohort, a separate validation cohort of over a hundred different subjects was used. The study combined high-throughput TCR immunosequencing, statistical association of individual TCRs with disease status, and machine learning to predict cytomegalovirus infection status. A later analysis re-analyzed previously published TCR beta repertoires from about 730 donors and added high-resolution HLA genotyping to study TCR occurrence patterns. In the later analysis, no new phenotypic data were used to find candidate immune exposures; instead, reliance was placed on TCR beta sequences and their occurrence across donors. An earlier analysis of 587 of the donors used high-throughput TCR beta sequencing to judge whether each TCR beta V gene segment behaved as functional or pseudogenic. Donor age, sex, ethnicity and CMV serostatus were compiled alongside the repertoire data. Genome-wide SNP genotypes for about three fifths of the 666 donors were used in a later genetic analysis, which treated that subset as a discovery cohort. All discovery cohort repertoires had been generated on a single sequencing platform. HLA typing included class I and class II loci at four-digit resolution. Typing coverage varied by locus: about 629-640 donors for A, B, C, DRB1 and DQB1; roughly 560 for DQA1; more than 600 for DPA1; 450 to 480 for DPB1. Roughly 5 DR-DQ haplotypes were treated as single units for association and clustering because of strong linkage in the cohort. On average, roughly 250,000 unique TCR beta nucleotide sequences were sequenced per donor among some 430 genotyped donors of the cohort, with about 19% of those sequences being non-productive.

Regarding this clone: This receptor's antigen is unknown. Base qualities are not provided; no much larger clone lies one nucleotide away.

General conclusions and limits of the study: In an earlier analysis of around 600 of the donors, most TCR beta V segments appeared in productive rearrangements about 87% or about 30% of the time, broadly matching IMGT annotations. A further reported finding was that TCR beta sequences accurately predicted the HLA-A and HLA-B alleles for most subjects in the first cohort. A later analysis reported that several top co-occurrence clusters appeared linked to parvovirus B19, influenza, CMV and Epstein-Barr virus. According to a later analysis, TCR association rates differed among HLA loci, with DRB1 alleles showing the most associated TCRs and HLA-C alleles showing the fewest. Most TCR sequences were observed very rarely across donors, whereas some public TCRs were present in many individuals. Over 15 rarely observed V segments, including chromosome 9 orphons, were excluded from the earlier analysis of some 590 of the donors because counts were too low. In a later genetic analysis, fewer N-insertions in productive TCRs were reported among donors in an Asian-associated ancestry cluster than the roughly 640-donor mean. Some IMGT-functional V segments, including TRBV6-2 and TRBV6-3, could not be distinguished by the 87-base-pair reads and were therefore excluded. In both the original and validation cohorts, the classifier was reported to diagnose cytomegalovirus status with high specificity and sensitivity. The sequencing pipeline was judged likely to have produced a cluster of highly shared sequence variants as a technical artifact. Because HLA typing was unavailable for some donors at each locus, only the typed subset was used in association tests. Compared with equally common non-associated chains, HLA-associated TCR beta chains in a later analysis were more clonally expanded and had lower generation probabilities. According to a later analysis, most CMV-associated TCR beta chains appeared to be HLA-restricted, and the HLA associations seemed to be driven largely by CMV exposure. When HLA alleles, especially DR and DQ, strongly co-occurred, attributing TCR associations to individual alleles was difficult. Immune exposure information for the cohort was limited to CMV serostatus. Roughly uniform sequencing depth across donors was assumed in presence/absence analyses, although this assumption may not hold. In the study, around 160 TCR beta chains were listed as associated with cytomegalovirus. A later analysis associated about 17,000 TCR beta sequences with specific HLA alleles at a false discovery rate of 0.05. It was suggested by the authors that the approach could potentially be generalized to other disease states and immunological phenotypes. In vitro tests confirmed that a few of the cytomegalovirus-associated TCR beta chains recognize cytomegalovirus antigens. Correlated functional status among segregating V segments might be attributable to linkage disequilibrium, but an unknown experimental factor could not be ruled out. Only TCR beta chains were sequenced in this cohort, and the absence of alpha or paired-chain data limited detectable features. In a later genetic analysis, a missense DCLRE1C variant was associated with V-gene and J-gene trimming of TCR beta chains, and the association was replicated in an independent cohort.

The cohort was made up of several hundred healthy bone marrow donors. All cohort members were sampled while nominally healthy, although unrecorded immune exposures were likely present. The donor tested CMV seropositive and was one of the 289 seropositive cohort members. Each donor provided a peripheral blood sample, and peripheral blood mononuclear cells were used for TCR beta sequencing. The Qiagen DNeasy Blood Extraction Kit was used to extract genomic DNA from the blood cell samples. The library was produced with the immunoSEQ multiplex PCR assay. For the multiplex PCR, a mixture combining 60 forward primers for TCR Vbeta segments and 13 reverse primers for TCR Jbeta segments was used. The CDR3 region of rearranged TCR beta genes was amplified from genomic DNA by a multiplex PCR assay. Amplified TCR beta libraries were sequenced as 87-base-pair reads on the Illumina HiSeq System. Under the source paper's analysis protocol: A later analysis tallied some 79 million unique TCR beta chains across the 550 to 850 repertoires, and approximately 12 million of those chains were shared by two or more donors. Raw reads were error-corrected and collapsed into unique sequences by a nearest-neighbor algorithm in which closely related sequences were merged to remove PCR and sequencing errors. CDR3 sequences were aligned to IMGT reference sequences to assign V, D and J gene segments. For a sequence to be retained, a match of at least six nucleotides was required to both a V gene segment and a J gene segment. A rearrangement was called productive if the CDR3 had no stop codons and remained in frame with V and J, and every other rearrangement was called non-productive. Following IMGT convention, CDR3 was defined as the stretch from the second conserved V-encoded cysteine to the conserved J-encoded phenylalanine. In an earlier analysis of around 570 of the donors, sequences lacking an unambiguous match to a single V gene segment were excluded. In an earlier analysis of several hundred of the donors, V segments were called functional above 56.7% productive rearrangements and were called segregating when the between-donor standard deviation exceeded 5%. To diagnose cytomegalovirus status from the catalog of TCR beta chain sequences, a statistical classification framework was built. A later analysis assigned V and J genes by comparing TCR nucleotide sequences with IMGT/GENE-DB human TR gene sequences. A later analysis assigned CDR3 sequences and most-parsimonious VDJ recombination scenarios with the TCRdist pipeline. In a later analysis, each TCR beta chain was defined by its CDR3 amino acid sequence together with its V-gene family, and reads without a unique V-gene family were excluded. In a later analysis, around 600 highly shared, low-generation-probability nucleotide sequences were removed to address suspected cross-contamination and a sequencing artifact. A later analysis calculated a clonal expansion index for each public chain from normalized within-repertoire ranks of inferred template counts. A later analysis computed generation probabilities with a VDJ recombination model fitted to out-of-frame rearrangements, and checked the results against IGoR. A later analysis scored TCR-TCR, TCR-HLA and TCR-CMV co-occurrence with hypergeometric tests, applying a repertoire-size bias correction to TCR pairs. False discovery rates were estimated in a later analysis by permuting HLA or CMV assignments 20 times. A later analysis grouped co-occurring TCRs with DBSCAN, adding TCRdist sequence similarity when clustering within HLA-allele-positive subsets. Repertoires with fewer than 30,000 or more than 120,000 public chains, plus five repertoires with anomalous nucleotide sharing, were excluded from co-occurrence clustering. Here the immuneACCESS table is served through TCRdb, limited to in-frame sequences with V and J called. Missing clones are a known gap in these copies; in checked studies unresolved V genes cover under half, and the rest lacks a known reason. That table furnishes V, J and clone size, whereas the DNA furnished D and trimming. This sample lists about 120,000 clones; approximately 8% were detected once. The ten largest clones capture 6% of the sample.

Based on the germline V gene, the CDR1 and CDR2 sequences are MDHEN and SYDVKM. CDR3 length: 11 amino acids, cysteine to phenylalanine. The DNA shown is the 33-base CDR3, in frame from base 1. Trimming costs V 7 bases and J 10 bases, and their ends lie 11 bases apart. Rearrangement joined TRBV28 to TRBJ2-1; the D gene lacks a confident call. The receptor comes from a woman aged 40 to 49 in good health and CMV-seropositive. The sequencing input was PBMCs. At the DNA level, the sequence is TGTGCCAGCAACGCCCGGGTGGAGCAGTTCTTC. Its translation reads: CASNARVEQFF.